The present TCR beta chain was sequenced within a study of response to subunit inactivated influenza vaccine. Points from the study as a whole: Authors suggested few new T cells are recruited by each seasonal influenza vaccination.

This CDR3 region has 15 residues. Germline-derived CDR1 and CDR2 are SEHNR and FQNEAQ (reference sequence). V was pared by 2 bases and J by 3 bases, with 3 bases of the junction left unmatched. TCRdb ran MiXCR on the RT-PCR reads and lists one entry per CDR3 protein. The data show roughly 650,000 distinct CDR3 sequences, with 15% to 18% seen just once and 11% held by the top ten. As to this clonotype: As yet, its antigen is unknown.

Specimen: PBMCs from blood, collected roughly 12 days after vaccination. The rearrangement uses TRBV7-9 and TRBJ1-1; the match to TRBD1 covers 10 bases. The TCR sequence derives from a middle-aged man who received an inactivated influenza vaccine. The CDR3 here is CASSLRGTGDTEAFF. Here the CDR3 DNA reads TGTGCCAGCAGCTTACGGGGGACAGGGGACACTGAAGCTTTCTTT.